The next 19 T cell receptor beta chains were all read from a single sample in a study of blood T cell repertoires in COVID-19. Measured with immunoSEQ multiplex PCR; TCRdb has only the in-frame clones, and not every one. The sample includes about 380,000 clones, more than 70% of them seen just once. Specimen: PBMCs or T cells enriched from blood (not recorded which). The receptors shown here come from a woman under 30 who had recovered from COVID-19.

V usage is TRBV12-5 and J usage is TRBJ2-7; D gene unclear. Germline loops: CDR1 LGHNT, CDR2 FRNRAP. V was pared by 3 bases and J by 3 bases, with 9 bases between. This CDR3 contains 13 residues. The CDR3 DNA reads TGTGCTAGTGGTTTAACGACGGGCTACGAGCAGTACTTC. This codes for CASGLTTGYEQYF.

The gene calls are TRBV30 and TRBJ2-5; 9 bases match TRBD2. From germline, CDR1 is GTSNPN and CDR2 SVGIG (reference sequence). The CDR3 spans 15 residues. V was clipped by 0 bases and J by 5 bases; unmatched bases: 7. The CDR3 spells CAWSVRGGARETQYF. In nucleotides, the CDR3 is TGTGCCTGGAGTGTACGCGGGGGGGCCCGGGAGACCCAGTACTTC. Full variable domain (missing parts from reference TRBV30 and TRBJ2-5): SQTIHQWPATLVQPVGSPLSLECTVEGTSNPNLYWYRQAAGRGLQLLFYSVGIGQISSEVPQNLSASRPQDRQFILSSKKLLLSDSGFYLCAWSVRGGARETQYFGPGTRLLVL.

CDR3 loop: CASSPRQGRETQYF. The CDR3 DNA reads TGCGCCAGCAGCCCACGGCAGGGCAGGGAGACCCAGTACTTC. The chain links TRBV4-1 to TRBJ2-5; the D gene is possibly TRBD1 (5 bases). The CDR3 covers 14 residues. Germline CDR1 is MGHRA and CDR2 is YSYEKL. Trimming pared 4 bases from V and 5 bases from J, leaving 14 bases between.

V and J are TRBV27 and TRBJ2-5; 12 bases match TRBD1. Germline V gene lookup returns CDR1 MNHEY and CDR2 SMNVEV (reference sequence). V lost 5 bases and J lost 5; bases outside the gene matches: 15. This CDR3 has 18 amino acids. In DNA form, the CDR3 reads TGTGCCAGCAGTAATTCCCCCGGGACAGGGGGCGGATGGGAGACCCAGTACTTC. Translation gives CASSNSPGTGGGWETQYF.

This clone was detected only a few times. This chain joins TRBV10-1 and TRBJ1-5, with 7 nucleotides matching TRBD1. V trimming: 6 bases; J trimming: 8 bases; junction bases outside the gene matches: 7. Germline-derived CDR1 and CDR2 are WNHNN and SYGVQD (reference sequence). The CDR3 covers 13 residues. The DNA for the CDR3 is TGCGCCAGCAGGGCCCGGGACAGAAAGCCCCAGCATTTT. It specifies CASRARDRKPQHF.

J is TRBJ2-7 and V is TRBV5-5; D is unclear. The germline gives CDR1 SGHKS, CDR2 YYEKEE (reference sequence). The CDR3 spans 15 residues. V lost 4 bases and J 3 bases, leaving 17 bases between the germline ends. The CDR3 region has the DNA TGTGCCAGCAGCCCCGAAGGTGGAAGCGTCTACGAGCAGTACTTC. Translated, it gives CASSPEGGSVYEQYF. The variable domain in full, completed from reference TRBV5-5 and TRBJ2-7, reads DAGVTQSPTHLIKTRGQQVTLRCSPISGHKSVSWYQQVLGQGPQFIFQYYEKEERGRGNFPDRFSARQFPNYSSELNVNALLLGDSALYLCASSPEGGSVYEQYFGPGTRLTVT.

This chain links TRBV5-1 with TRBJ1-3; D is undetermined. From germline, CDR1 is SGHRS and CDR2 YFSETQ. The CDR3 sequence is 15 residues long. Trimming shortened V by 1 base and J by 4 bases, and 12 bases separated the two germline ends. Here the CDR3 reads CASSLMEGIGNTIYF. DNA of the CDR3: TGCGCCAGCAGCTTGATGGAGGGAATAGGAAACACCATATATTTT.

The chain employs TRBV5-6 and TRBJ2-1; 12 nucleotides agree with TRBD2. This CDR3 is 15 amino acids long. Germline lookup yields CDR1 SGHDT and CDR2 YYEEEE. V trimming: 6 bases; J trimming: 9 bases; junction bases outside the gene matches: 10. CDR3 DNA: TGTGCCAGCATCCTACTAGCGGGGGGCCGTGGTGAGCAGTTCTTC. This gives the protein CASILLAGGRGEQFF. The variable domain in full, with the rest retrieved from reference TRBV5-6 and TRBJ2-1, is DAGVTQSPTHLIKTRGQQVTLRCSPKSGHDTVSWYQQALGQGPQFIFQYYEEEERQRGNFPDRFSGHQFPNYSSELNVNALLLGDSALYLCASILLAGGRGEQFFGPGTRLTVL.

J is TRBJ1-5 and V is TRBV5-1; 7 bases match TRBD1. The CDR3 has 14 residues. Germline values: CDR1 SGHRS, CDR2 YFSETQ. J lost 6 bases, V lost 6 bases, and 9 bases had no gene match. CDR3 DNA sequence: TGCGCCAGCAAACCGGGACAGCTATCTCAGCCCCAGCATTTT. Amino acids: CASKPGQLSQPQHF.

The chain couples TRBV4-2 to TRBJ1-2; 7 nucleotides align to TRBD1. CDR1 is LGHNA, CDR2 YNFKEQ, per germline. The junction had 3 bases not matched to a gene; V was cut back by 4 bases and J by 4 bases. CDR3 length: 13 residues. CDR3 in amino acids: CASSPGQVYGYTF. The CDR3 bases are TGTGCCAGCAGCCCCGGACAGGTCTATGGCTACACCTTC.

V and J are TRBV9 and TRBJ1-1; D remains unclear. V was cut by 3 bases and J by 11 bases, with 17 bases left in between. The CDR3 contains 13 residues. Germline values: CDR1 SGDLS, CDR2 YYNGEE. The CDR3 sequence: CASSGDFVRGAFF. CDR3 in DNA: TGTGCCAGCAGCGGTGACTTCGTCCGAGGGGCTTTCTTT.

A remark on this clone: This specimen includes other DNA sequences encoding the same CDR3. The chain employs TRBV7-9 and TRBJ1-5; unclear D gene. CDR3 length: 15 amino acids. Germline values: CDR1 SEHNR, CDR2 FQNEAQ (reference sequence). Trimming cost V 1 base and J 4 bases, with 11 bases left between them. The CDR3 is CASSLGTGGNQPQHF. In nucleotides, the CDR3 is TGTGCCAGCAGCTTAGGTACGGGTGGGAATCAGCCCCAGCATTTT.

Points on this clone: Other nucleotide sequences from this sample produce the same CDR3. The chain links TRBV9 to TRBJ2-2; 9 bases align to TRBD2. V was pared by 0 bases and J by 5 bases, with 5 bases of the junction left unmatched. CDR1 and CDR2 (germline): SGDLS, YYNGEE. The CDR3 runs to 16 residues. The CDR3 loop is CASSVVAGGQTGELFF. CDR3 bases: TGTGCCAGCAGCGTAGTTGCGGGGGGGCAAACCGGGGAGCTGTTTTTT.

The rearrangement links TRBV28 to TRBJ1-2; 7 nucleotides agree with TRBD1. The CDR3 length is 14 residues. Trimming cost V 6 bases and J 8 bases; bases outside gene matches: 12. Germline V gene lookup returns CDR1 MDHEN and CDR2 SYDVKM. Written as DNA, the CDR3 is TGTGCCAGCAGCCTTCGGACAGGCTCCGGAGGCTACACCTTC. As protein: CASSLRTGSGGYTF.

CDR3 in DNA: TGTGCCAGCAGTTTCGGAGGGACAGCGAACACCGGGGAGCTGTTTTTT. Amino acids: CASSFGGTANTGELFF. The rearrangement joins TRBV28 to TRBJ2-2; possible D gene TRBD1, 7 bases. CDR1 and CDR2 (germline): MDHEN, SYDVKM. This CDR3 has 16 amino acids. V gave up 3 bases and J gave up 0 bases, with 11 bases separating them.

This sequence joins TRBV6-5 and TRBJ2-7, with TRBD1 identical over 11 bases. Germline values: CDR1 MNHEY, CDR2 SVGAGI. V was pared by 6 bases and J by 3 bases, with 4 bases of the junction left unmatched. This CDR3 has 14 amino acids. The CDR3 nucleotides read TGTGCCAGCAGAACCGGGACAGGGGGCTACGAGCAGTACTTC. Amino acid sequence: CASRTGTGGYEQYF.

The gene calls are TRBV5-4 and TRBJ1-6; D is ambiguous. The length of the CDR3 is 14 residues. CDR1 and CDR2 from the germline V gene are SGHNT and YYREEE (reference sequence). V lost 7 bases and J 8 bases, leaving 16 bases between the germline ends. CDR3 loop: CASHRAGSDSPLHF. CDR3 in DNA: TGTGCCAGCCATCGGGCGGGGTCGGATTCACCCCTCCACTTT.

The chain uses TRBV10-2 and TRBJ2-1; D is perhaps TRBD2 (5 bases). The CDR3 totals 15 residues. Germline CDR1 reads WSHSY; CDR2 reads SAAADI. V lost 5 bases and J 0 bases, leaving 11 bases between the germline ends. The CDR3 protein is CASSRGPDSYNEQFF. The CDR3 DNA sequence: TGCGCCAGCAGTAGAGGGCCTGACTCCTACAATGAGCAGTTCTTC.

The rearrangement joins TRBV7-9 to TRBJ2-6; D may be TRBD1 (5 bases). Per germline, CDR1 SEHNR and CDR2 FQNEAQ (reference sequence). V was pared by 5 bases and J by 0 bases, with 14 bases between. This CDR3 has 17 residues. For the CDR3, the DNA is TGTGCCAGCAGCCCCTCCGACAGCCCCTCTGGGGCCAACGTCCTGACTTTC. It translates to CASSPSDSPSGANVLTF.